The clone carrying this T cell receptor beta chain was detected ten times or more. Its antigen is not identified. Each CDR3 protein gets one entry after TCRdb re-called the reads with MiXCR. This table has about 260,000 distinct CDR3 sequences, about an eighth appearing once. The data derive from a study of T cell repertoires in cytomegalovirus infection. Whole-study context: TCR beta signatures that were public indicated CMV infection and matching HLA type.

Study results and caveats: The cumulative frequency of public TCR beta families distinguished individuals who carried CMV together with the relevant HLA.

The CDR3 loop spans 10 amino acids. Between the trimmed V and J ends, which lost 6 bases and 9 bases, there was a span of 8 bases. Sequencing input: PBMCs. The chain recombines TRBV12-3 or TRBV12-4 with TRBJ2-5; perhaps TRBD2 as D (5 bases). The TCR comes from a human donor in good health (CMV status not recorded). Some clones in this sample may be carry-over from other donors' samples. This chain's CDR3 is CASSNGAQYF. The CDR3 DNA is TGTGCCAGCAGCAACGGGGCCCAGTACTTC.